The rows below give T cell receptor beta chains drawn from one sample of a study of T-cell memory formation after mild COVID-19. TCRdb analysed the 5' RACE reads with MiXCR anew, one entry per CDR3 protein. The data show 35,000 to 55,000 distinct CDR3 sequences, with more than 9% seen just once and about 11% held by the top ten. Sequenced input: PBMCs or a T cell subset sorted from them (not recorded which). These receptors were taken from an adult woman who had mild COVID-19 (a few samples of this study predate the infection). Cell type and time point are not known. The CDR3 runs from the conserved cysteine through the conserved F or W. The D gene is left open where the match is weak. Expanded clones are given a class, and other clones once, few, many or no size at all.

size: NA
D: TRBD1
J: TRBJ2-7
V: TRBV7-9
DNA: TGTGCCAGCAGCTTAGCCCAGGGGGCGGTTTCTTTTGGCGAGCAGTACTTC
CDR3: CASSLAQGAVSFGEQYF

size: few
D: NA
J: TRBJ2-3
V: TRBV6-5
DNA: TGTGCCAGCAGATCTCCCGGGGGCCAAGATACGCAGTATTTT
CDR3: CASRSPGGQDTQYF

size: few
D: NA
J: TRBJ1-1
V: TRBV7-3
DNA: TGTGCCAGCAGCTTAACACATAGCTCGACTGAAGCTTTCTTT
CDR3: CASSLTHSSTEAFF

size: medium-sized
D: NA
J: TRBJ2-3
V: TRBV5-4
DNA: TGTGCCAGCAGCCCTAGCACAGATACGCAGTATTTT
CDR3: CASSPSTDTQYF

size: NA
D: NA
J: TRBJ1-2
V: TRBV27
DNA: TGTGCCAGCAGTACAGTAGGGGGGCAGAGCTGGCTTTATGGCTACACCTTC
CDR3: CASSTVGGQSWLYGYTF

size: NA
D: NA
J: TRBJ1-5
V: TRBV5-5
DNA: TGTGCCAGCAGCCTCTACAGGGGCAATCAGCCCCAGCATTTT
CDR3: CASSLYRGNQPQHF

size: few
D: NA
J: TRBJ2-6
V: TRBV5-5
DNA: TGTGCCAGCAGCTTAGGGGTTTCTGGGGCCAACGTCCTGACTTTC
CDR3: CASSLGVSGANVLTF

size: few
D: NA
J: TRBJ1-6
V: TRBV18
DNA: TGTGCCAGCTCAGCCGGGACCTCCTATTCACCCCTCCACTTT
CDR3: CASSAGTSYSPLHF

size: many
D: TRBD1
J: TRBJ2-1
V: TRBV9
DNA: TGTGCCAGCAGCGTAGTAGGGACAGGGGTTTCTGATGAGCAGTTCTTC
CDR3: CASSVVGTGVSDEQFF

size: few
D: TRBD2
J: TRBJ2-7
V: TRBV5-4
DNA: TGTGCCAGCAGTGATCCGAGCGGGGGGGCCTACGAGCAGTACTTC
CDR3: CASSDPSGGAYEQYF

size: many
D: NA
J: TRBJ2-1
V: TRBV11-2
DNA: TGTGCCAGCAGTAAGGACTTAAGCTCCTACAATGAGCAGTTCTTC
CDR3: CASSKDLSSYNEQFF

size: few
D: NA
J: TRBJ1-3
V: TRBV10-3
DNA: TGTGCCTCCGGGGGCAGGAGCTCTGGAAACACCATATATTTT
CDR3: CASGGRSSGNTIYF

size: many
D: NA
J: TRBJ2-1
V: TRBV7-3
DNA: TGTGCCAGCAGCGAACGGGGACTTCTCTACAATGAGCAGTTCTTC
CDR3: CASSERGLLYNEQFF

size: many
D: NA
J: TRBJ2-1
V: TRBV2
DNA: TGTGCCAGCAGTGATCGACAGCATAGCAATGAGCAGTTCTTC
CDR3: CASSDRQHSNEQFF

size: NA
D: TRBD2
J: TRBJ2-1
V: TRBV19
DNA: TGTGCCAGTAGTAGTCTAGCGGGAGGGCCCCCCTACAATGAGCAGTTCTTC
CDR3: CASSSLAGGPPYNEQFF

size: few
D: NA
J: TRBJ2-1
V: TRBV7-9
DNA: TGTGCCAGCAGTCGGGACTTCACAGGAGAGTTCTTC
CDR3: CASSRDFTGEFF

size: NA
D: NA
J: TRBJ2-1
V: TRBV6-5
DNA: TGTGCCAGCAGTTCCGCCTGGGGAAGTCTGAATGAGCAGTTCTTC
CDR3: CASSSAWGSLNEQFF

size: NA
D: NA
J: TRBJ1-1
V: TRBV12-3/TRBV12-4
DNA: TGTGCCAGCAAGCCCCAGGGGAACACTGAAGCTTTCTTT
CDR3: CASKPQGNTEAFF

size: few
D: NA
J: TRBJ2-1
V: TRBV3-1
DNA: TGTGCCAGCAGCCAGAACCAAAGAGTGGCCGCTGGGGGTGAGCAGTTCTTC
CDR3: CASSQNQRVAAGGEQFF

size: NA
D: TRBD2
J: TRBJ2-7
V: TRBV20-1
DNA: TGCAGTGCTATTAGAACTAGCGGGCCCCCGTTCGGATTATACGAGCAGTACTTC
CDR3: CSAIRTSGPPFGLYEQYF

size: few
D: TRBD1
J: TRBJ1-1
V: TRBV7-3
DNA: TGTGCCAGCAGCGTCAGACAGGGTGACACTGAAGCTTTCTTT
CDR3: CASSVRQGDTEAFF

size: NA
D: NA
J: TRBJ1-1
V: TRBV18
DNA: TGTGCCAGCTCACCATCACCCAGGGGACAGAACACTGAAGCTTTCTTT
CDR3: CASSPSPRGQNTEAFF

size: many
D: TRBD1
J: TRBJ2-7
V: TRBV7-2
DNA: TGTGCCAGCAGCTCCAGGACAGGGACAAACGAGCAGTACTTC
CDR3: CASSSRTGTNEQYF

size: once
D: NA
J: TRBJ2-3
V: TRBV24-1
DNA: TGTGCCACCAGTGATTCTCTGAGCATTGGCACAGATACGCAGTATTTT
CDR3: CATSDSLSIGTDTQYF